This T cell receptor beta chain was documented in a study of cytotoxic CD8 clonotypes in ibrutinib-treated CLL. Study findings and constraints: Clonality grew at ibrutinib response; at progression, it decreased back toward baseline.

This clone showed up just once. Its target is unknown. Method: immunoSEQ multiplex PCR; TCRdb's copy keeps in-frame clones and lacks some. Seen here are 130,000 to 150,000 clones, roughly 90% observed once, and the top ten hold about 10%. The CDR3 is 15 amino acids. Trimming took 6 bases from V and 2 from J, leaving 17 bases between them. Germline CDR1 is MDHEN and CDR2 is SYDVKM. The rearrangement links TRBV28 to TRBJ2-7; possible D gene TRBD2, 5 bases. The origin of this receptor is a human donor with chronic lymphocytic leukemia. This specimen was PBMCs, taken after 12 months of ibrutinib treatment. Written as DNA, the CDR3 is TGTGCCAGCAGCGATCCTGGACTTCTTACCTACGAGCAGTACTTC. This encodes CASSDPGLLTYEQYF.